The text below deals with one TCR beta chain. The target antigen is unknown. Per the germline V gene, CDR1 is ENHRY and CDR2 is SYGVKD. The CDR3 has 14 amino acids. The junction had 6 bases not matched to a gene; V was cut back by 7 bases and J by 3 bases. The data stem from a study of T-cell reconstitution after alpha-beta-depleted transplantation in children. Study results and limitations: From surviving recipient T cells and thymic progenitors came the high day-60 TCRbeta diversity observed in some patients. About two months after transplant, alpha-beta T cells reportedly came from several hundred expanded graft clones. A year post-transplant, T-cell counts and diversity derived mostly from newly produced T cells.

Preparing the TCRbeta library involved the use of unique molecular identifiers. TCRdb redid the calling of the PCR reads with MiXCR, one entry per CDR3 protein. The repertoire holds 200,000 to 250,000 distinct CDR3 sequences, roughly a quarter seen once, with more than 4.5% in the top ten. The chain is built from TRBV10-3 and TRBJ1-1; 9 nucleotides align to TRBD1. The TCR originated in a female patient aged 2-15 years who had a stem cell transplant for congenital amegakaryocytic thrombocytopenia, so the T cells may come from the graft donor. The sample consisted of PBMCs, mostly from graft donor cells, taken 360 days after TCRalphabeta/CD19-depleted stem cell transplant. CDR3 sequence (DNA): TGTGCCATCATGAGGACAGGGGATGACACTGAAGCTTTCTTT. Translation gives CAIMRTGDDTEAFF.